Below are 31 T cell receptor beta chains sequenced from a single sample in a study of early T cells in non-severe SARS-CoV-2 infection. TCRdb re-called the 5' RACE reads through MiXCR, storing one row per CDR3 protein. Of 65,000 to 95,000 distinct CDR3 sequences in the sample, around 9.9% were seen once. Material: whole blood. The receptors stem from an adult who was a healthcare worker with PCR-confirmed SARS-CoV-2 infection or an uninfected control (not recorded which).

This clonotype was observed many times. The chain carries TRBV9 and TRBJ1-3; D gene uncertain. Trimming stripped 3 bases from V and 2 bases from J, with 15 bases between. Per germline, CDR1 SGDLS and CDR2 YYNGEE. CDR3 length equals 16 residues. CDR3 DNA sequence: TGTGCCAGCAGCGCCCGGGGATCAGGCACTGGAAACACCATATATTTT. Protein product: CASSARGSGTGNTIYF.

This clonotype was counted a few times. V is TRBV7-3 and J is TRBJ2-1; perhaps TRBD2 as D (6 bases). This CDR3 region has 15 residues. The V gene lost 4 bases and the J gene lost 5 bases, with 15 bases spanning the gap. Per germline, CDR1 SGHTA and CDR2 FQGTGA. The CDR3 sequence is CASSSTGSYHNEQFF. In nucleotides, the CDR3 is TGTGCCAGCAGCTCTACCGGGAGCTACCACAATGAGCAGTTCTTC.

The sample holds a few counts of this clonotype. The chain links TRBV6-4 to TRBJ2-1; D gene unclear. V lost 4 bases to trimming and J lost 8 bases, with 12 bases between them. The germline CDR1 and CDR2 sequences are MRHNA and SNTAGT. The CDR3 runs to 13 residues. The CDR3 loop is CASSVERTDEQFF. Here the CDR3 DNA reads TGTGCCAGCAGTGTGGAGAGGACGGATGAGCAGTTCTTC.

The table lists this clonotype with a few counts. V and J are TRBV20-1 and TRBJ2-1, with 9 positions matching TRBD2. The CDR3 extends over 14 amino acids. Looked up from germline, CDR1 is DFQATT and CDR2 is SNEGSKA (reference sequence). Trimming at V came to 1 base and at J to 3 bases, leaving 1 base not matched to a gene. CDR3 sequence reads: CSARATSGYNEQFF. DNA of the CDR3: TGCAGTGCTAGAGCGACTAGCGGCTACAATGAGCAGTTCTTC.

Only a few counts were recorded for this clonotype. The CDR3 DNA reads as TGTGCCAGCAGTTACTCTGGACAGGGTATAATTGGGGACACCGGGGAGCTGTTTTTT. This sequence encodes CASSYSGQGIIGDTGELFF. The chain joins TRBV6-2 or TRBV6-3 to TRBJ2-2; TRBD1 matches 8 bases. Germline loops: CDR1 MNHEY, CDR2 SVGEGT. After removal of 0 bases from V and 3 bases from J, the junction contained 12 bases not matched to a gene. The CDR3 is 19 residues long.

Regarding this clonotype: A much larger clone lies a single base off, so this may be a read error. V usage is TRBV28 and J usage is TRBJ1-5; the D gene is possibly TRBD1 (5 bases). In germline, CDR1 is MDHEN, CDR2 SYDVKM. The CDR3 is made up of 14 amino acids. CDR3: CVSSITGGNQPQHF. CDR3 DNA: TGTGTCAGCAGCATCACGGGGGGCAATCAGCCCCAGCATTTT.

The table lists this clonotype with many counts. V usage is TRBV18 and J usage is TRBJ2-1; 16 bases line up with TRBD2. There are 17 residues in the CDR3. Germline V CDR1 and CDR2: KGHSH, LQKENI. The V segment lost 3 bases and the J segment 9 bases; nucleotides outside the gene matches: 8. CDR3 loop: CASSPPGLAGGPGEQFF. As DNA, the CDR3 is TGTGCCAGCTCACCTCCGGGACTAGCGGGAGGGCCAGGTGAGCAGTTCTTC.

The table lists this clonotype with many counts. The chain employs TRBV20-1 and TRBJ2-7; TRBD1 is a possible D gene (5 bases). This CDR3 spans 13 amino acids. Trimming left V 6 bases short and J 3 bases short, with 15 bases between. Germline assignment: CDR1 DFQATT and CDR2 SNEGSKA (reference sequence). CDR3 nucleotides: TGCAGTGCCCCGACAGAATCCCACTACGAGCAGTACTTC. Its protein is CSAPTESHYEQYF.

This clonotype was observed a handful of times. V gene TRBV20-1 combines with J gene TRBJ2-1, with TRBD2 identical over 12 bases. The CDR3 length is 19 residues. J gave up 0 bases and V 2 bases, and 11 bases lay outside the gene matches. Germline CDR1 reads DFQATT; CDR2 reads SNEGSKA (reference sequence). CDR3 region: CSARPLAGGLGRSYNEQFF. The CDR3 DNA sequence: TGCAGTGCTAGACCACTAGCGGGAGGCCTGGGCCGCTCCTACAATGAGCAGTTCTTC.

There are many counts of this clonotype. The chain couples TRBV13 to TRBJ2-1, with 11 bases aligning to TRBD2. CDR1 and CDR2 from the germline V gene are PRHDT and FYEKMQ (reference sequence). V shed 5 bases and J 4 bases; nucleotides not matched to a gene: 7. This CDR3 region has 16 residues. CDR3 loop: CASSPVAGGPYNEQFF. The CDR3 coding sequence is TGTGCCAGCAGCCCGGTAGCGGGAGGGCCGTACAATGAGCAGTTCTTC.

This clonotype was seen just once. J is TRBJ1-2 and V is TRBV12-3 or TRBV12-4, with 7 bases lining up with TRBD1. With V trimmed by 3 bases and J by 4 bases, 8 bases remained unmatched. The CDR3 covers 15 residues. This CDR3 reads CASSFETGLSYGYTF. CDR3 DNA sequence: TGTGCCAGCAGTTTCGAGACAGGGCTCAGCTATGGCTACACCTTC.

This clonotype was observed at least ten times. As DNA, the CDR3 is TGTGCCAGCAGCCTCGGGGCAGGGTTTAGCTCACCCCTCCACTTT. Protein: CASSLGAGFSSPLHF. The chain combines TRBV12-3 or TRBV12-4 with TRBJ1-6; D is perhaps TRBD1 (5 bases). This CDR3 contains 15 residues. V gave up 6 bases and J gave up 10 bases, with 19 bases separating them.

There are many counts of this clonotype. This chain joins TRBV9 and TRBJ1-1; D might be TRBD1 (5 bases). The CDR3 covers 14 residues. From germline, CDR1 is SGDLS and CDR2 YYNGEE. The V gene lost 0 bases and the J gene lost 4 bases, with 10 bases spanning the gap. The CDR3 region has the DNA TGTGCCAGCAGCGTAGAGGGGAGGGCCACTGAAGCTTTCTTT. This gives the protein CASSVEGRATEAFF.

The chain is built from TRBV20-1 and TRBJ2-3; TRBD2 matches 8 bases. Germline assignment: CDR1 DFQATT and CDR2 SNEGSKA (reference sequence). With V trimmed by 5 bases and J by 2 bases, 15 bases remained unmatched. The CDR3 is made up of 17 amino acids. DNA of the CDR3: TGCAGTGCTTCCCCCCCCAGCGGGAGTATGGTCACAGATACGCAGTATTTT. Protein: CSASPPSGSMVTDTQYF.

This clonotype came up a few times. The chain is built from TRBV11-2 and TRBJ2-7; D remains ambiguous. CDR1 and CDR2 (germline): SGHAT, FQNNGV. V shed 5 bases and J shed 6 bases, with 14 bases lying between them. The CDR3 loop spans 13 amino acids. The CDR3 DNA reads TGTGCCAGCAGCGTGATTTCCTTCGGCGAGCAGTACTTC. Amino acid sequence: CASSVISFGEQYF.

This clonotype was seen at least ten times. The V call is TRBV7-9, the J call TRBJ2-1; possibly TRBD2 for D (5 bases). The CDR3 has 14 residues. V was shortened by 1 base and J by 5 bases, with 9 bases between the two germline ends. Germline values: CDR1 SEHNR, CDR2 FQNEAQ (reference sequence). As DNA, the CDR3 is TGTGCCAGCAGCTTAGTGCTGACTAACAATGAGCAGTTCTTC. Protein: CASSLVLTNNEQFF.

This clonotype was detected only a few times. The rearrangement links TRBV28 to TRBJ1-2; D might be TRBD1 (5 bases). The V and J ends lost 6 bases and 8 bases respectively, with 13 bases between them. There are 12 residues in the CDR3. CDR1 MDHEN and CDR2 SYDVKM come from the germline V gene. Here the CDR3 reads CASSSGAAGYTF. The CDR3 nucleotides read TGTGCCAGCAGCAGTGGGGCGGCGGGCTACACCTTC.

At least ten counts were recorded for this clonotype. This sequence joins TRBV20-1 and TRBJ2-3; 10 bases match TRBD2. The CDR3 is 16 residues long. CDR1 is DFQATT, CDR2 SNEGSKA, per germline (reference sequence). The ends lost 0 bases at V and 2 bases at J; junction bases unmatched: 5. CDR3 residues: CSARELLAGDTDTQYF. The CDR3 DNA follows: TGCAGTGCTAGAGAGCTTCTAGCGGGAGACACAGATACGCAGTATTTT.

This clonotype was counted ten times or more. V gene TRBV2 combines with J gene TRBJ2-2; no firm D call. The germline CDR1 and CDR2 sequences are SNHLY and FYNNEI. This CDR3 region has 15 residues. Trimming removed 8 bases from V and 0 bases from J, with 13 bases in between. CDR3 DNA: TGTGCCAGCCGTTCTGCACTCGCGAACACCGGGGAGCTGTTTTTT. Translation: CASRSALANTGELFF.

The chain has TRBV12-3 or TRBV12-4 and TRBJ2-1; 7 bases are shared with TRBD2. The V and J ends lost 8 bases and 9 bases, in that order; junction bases with no gene match: 13. The CDR3 has 14 amino acids. Here the CDR3 DNA reads TGTGCCAGCCGCCGGGGGGACCCCGGGGGTGAGCAGTTCTTC. This sequence encodes CASRRGDPGGEQFF.

The genes are TRBV4-1 and TRBJ2-5; TRBD1 or TRBD2 may be the D gene (6 bases each). In germline, CDR1 is MGHRA, CDR2 YSYEKL. This CDR3 is 13 amino acids long. V dropped 5 bases and J dropped 4 bases, with 11 bases sitting between them. As DNA, the CDR3 is TGCGCCAGCAGCAATGGGGGGCCAGAGACCCAGTACTTC. It encodes CASSNGGPETQYF.

There are many counts of this clonotype. The chain uses TRBV7-6 and TRBJ2-2; TRBD1 agrees at 8 bases. The CDR3 totals 18 residues. V gave up 2 bases and J gave up 0 bases; unmatched junction bases: 8. Per germline, CDR1 SGHVS and CDR2 FNYEAQ. DNA of the CDR3: TGTGCCAGCAGCTTATTGGAGACAGGGGCGGCGAACACCGGGGAGCTGTTTTTT. This sequence encodes CASSLLETGAANTGELFF.

In regard to this clonotype: A junction end diverges from the germline sequence, so it may reflect a read error. The chain employs TRBV7-2 and TRBJ1-1; D is ambiguous. The CDR3 loop spans 13 amino acids. CDR1 and CDR2 (germline): SGHTA, FQGNSA. As DNA, the CDR3 is TGTGCCAGCAGCTTTGGGCCGAACACTGGAGCTTTCTTT. Its protein product is CASSFGPNTGAFF.

This clonotype was detected many times. Written as DNA, the CDR3 is TGTGCCAGCAGCCGGAGCGGGGGCTACAATGAGCAGTTCTTC. The encoded protein is CASSRSGGYNEQFF. The V and J genes are TRBV3-1 and TRBJ2-1, with TRBD2 matching 8 bases. CDR1 and CDR2 from the germline V gene are LGHDT and YNNKEL (reference sequence). J was trimmed by 3 bases and V by 4 bases; bases with no gene match: 2. The CDR3 length is 14 residues.

The chain is built from TRBV4-1 and TRBJ2-7; 13 bases fit TRBD2. CDR1 is MGHRA and CDR2 is YSYEKL in the germline V gene. With V trimmed by 4 bases and J by 6 bases, 6 bases remained unmatched. The CDR3 is made up of 15 amino acids. For the CDR3, the DNA is TGCGCCAGCAGCCCTCGACTAGCGGGAGGTGGCGAGCAGTACTTC. It encodes CASSPRLAGGGEQYF.

This clonotype has at least ten counts. The chain combines TRBV20-1 with TRBJ1-2, with a weak D call TRBD1 (5 bases). The V end was cut by 5 bases, the J end by 4 bases, with 17 bases between. Germline V gives CDR1 DFQATT, CDR2 SNEGSKA (reference sequence). This CDR3 has 14 residues. In nucleotides, the CDR3 is TGCAGTGCTCGCTCCGCCGGGGCCGCCTATGGCTACACCTTC. Encoded protein: CSARSAGAAYGYTF.

The rearrangement joins TRBV28 to TRBJ2-1, with 9 positions matching TRBD2. This CDR3 has 15 residues. In germline, CDR1 is MDHEN, CDR2 SYDVKM. V gave up 2 bases and J gave up 7 bases; unmatched junction bases: 6. The CDR3 is CASSLAGGPLNEQFF. CDR3 nucleotides: TGTGCCAGCAGTTTAGCGGGAGGGCCCCTAAATGAGCAGTTCTTC.

This clonotype was seen at least ten times. This chain connects TRBV5-1 to TRBJ2-6; no clear D gene. Germline CDR1 SGHRS, CDR2 YFSETQ. The CDR3 has 17 residues. V was pared by 4 bases and J by 4 bases, with 18 bases between. The CDR3 reads CASSAGEVLSGANVLTF. The CDR3, as DNA: TGCGCCAGCAGCGCTGGAGAGGTACTGTCCGGGGCCAACGTCCTGACTTTC.

This rearrangement joins TRBV5-1 to TRBJ2-5, with 7 bases identical to TRBD1. The CDR3 extends over 13 amino acids. CDR1 and CDR2 (germline): SGHRS, YFSETQ. The J segment lost 4 bases and the V segment lost 1 base, leaving 1 base of the junction unmatched. CDR3 amino acids: CASSLTGVETQYF. The CDR3 coding sequence is TGCGCCAGCAGCTTGACAGGGGTAGAGACCCAGTACTTC.

V is TRBV30 and J is TRBJ1-4, with D maybe TRBD1 (5 bases). V lost 0 bases and J lost 7, with 24 bases in between. The CDR3 is 18 amino acids. The germline V gene has CDR1 GTSNPN and CDR2 SVGIG (reference sequence). Written as DNA, the CDR3 is TGTGCCTGGAGTGTAATAAAATCCGTGTGGGGGGATACTGAAAAACTGTTTTTT. Its translation is CAWSVIKSVWGDTEKLFF.

The CDR3 loop reads CATSRVRGGRPYEQYF. CDR3 in DNA: TGTGCCACCAGCAGAGTGAGGGGTGGCAGACCCTACGAGCAGTACTTC. The chain uses TRBV15 and TRBJ2-7; tentatively, D is TRBD1 or TRBD2 (5 bases each). V was cut by 1 base and J by 2 bases, with 15 bases left in between. There are 16 residues in the CDR3. Germline V gives CDR1 LNHNV, CDR2 YYDKDF (reference sequence).